The 10 T cell receptor beta chains in this list originate from one sample, sequenced in a study of cytomegalovirus exposure and HLA in healthy donors (dated by TCRdb to about 2017). Libraries were prepared through the immunoSEQ multiplex PCR assay. For the multiplex PCR, a mixture combining 60 forward primers for TCR Vbeta segments and 13 reverse primers for TCR Jbeta segments was used. In its TCRdb copy, this immuneACCESS table keeps in-frame sequences only and misses some clones. Where compared with another copy, unresolved V genes explain less than half of these, and the others have no known cause. The sample has about 170,000 clones on record, roughly 80% of them singletons. The top ten clonotypes cover less than 2.5% of the sample. The sample comprised PBMCs. The source of these receptors is a male donor in good health and CMV-seronegative.

The V gene is TRBV10-2, the J gene TRBJ2-7, with 8 bases aligning to TRBD2. The germline gives CDR1 WSHSY, CDR2 SAAADI. With 0 bases clipped from V and 3 bases from J, the junction kept 4 bases outside the gene matches. The CDR3 spans 15 residues. The CDR3 protein is CASSESLAVNYEQYF. The CDR3 nucleotides read TGCGCCAGCAGTGAGTCACTAGCGGTAAACTACGAGCAGTACTTC.

The chain carries TRBV5-1 and TRBJ1-2; a weak D match, TRBD1 (6 bases). The germline V gene encodes CDR1 SGHRS and CDR2 YFSETQ. The CDR3 contains 13 residues. Trimming cost V 2 bases and J 7 bases, with 12 bases left between them. The CDR3 sequence: CASSLQGSSGYTF. In DNA form, the CDR3 reads TGCGCCAGCAGCTTACAGGGTTCCTCTGGCTACACCTTC.

This rearrangement joins TRBV5-1 to TRBJ2-1; maybe TRBD1 (6 bases). The CDR3 runs to 16 residues. Germline V gives CDR1 SGHRS, CDR2 YFSETQ. V was shortened by 4 bases and J by 8 bases, with 22 bases between the two germline ends. In nucleotides, the CDR3 is TGCGCCAGCAGCCAACGACGAGGGGGAACCGGGGATGAGCAGTTCTTC. This gives the protein CASSQRRGGTGDEQFF.

The V gene is TRBV6-1, the J gene TRBJ1-3; D not resolved. Trimming removed 4 bases at V and 3 bases at J, with 13 bases between. The germline V gene encodes CDR1 MNHNS and CDR2 SASEGT. The CDR3 sequence is 15 residues long. The chain's CDR3 is CASSVEQQHGNTIYF. CDR3 bases: TGTGCCAGCAGTGTGGAGCAGCAGCATGGAAACACCATATATTTT.

The chain couples TRBV4-1 to TRBJ2-7, with 8 nucleotides matching TRBD1. Germline V gene data show CDR1 as MGHRA and CDR2 as YSYEKL. CDR3 length equals 15 residues. With V trimmed by 4 bases and J by 1 base, 6 bases remained unmatched. The CDR3 bases are TGCGCCAGCAGCCCTGGACAGGGACCTTCCTACGAGCAGTACTTC. As protein: CASSPGQGPSYEQYF.

The table lists this clone with a few counts. V usage is TRBV7-8 and J usage is TRBJ1-1; D is unresolved. With 3 bases removed from V and 1 base from J, the gap between germline ends came to 9 bases. The V gene's germline CDR1 is SGHVS and CDR2 FQNEAQ. This CDR3 spans 14 amino acids. CDR3 protein: CASSLGRRNTEAFF. The DNA for the CDR3 is TGTGCCAGCAGCTTGGGGAGGAGGAACACTGAAGCTTTCTTT.

This clone was seen only once. The chain recombines TRBV19 with TRBJ1-6; D remains ambiguous. The germline gives CDR1 LNHDA, CDR2 SQIVND (reference sequence). CDR3 length: 14 residues. The V end lost 7 bases, the J end lost 9 bases, and 16 bases lay between the germline ends. CDR3: CASTVRERISPLHF. Written as DNA, the CDR3 is TGTGCCAGTACCGTCCGGGAAAGGATTTCACCCCTCCACTTT.

This chain joins TRBV5-4 and TRBJ2-5; D may be TRBD1 (6 bases). Germline CDR1 and CDR2: SGHNT and YYREEE (reference sequence). This CDR3 has 15 residues. Trimming removed 0 bases at V and 7 bases at J, with 16 bases between. Here the CDR3 reads CASSLVGGPIATQYF. As DNA, the CDR3 is TGTGCCAGCAGCTTGGTTGGGGGCCCTATTGCGACCCAGTACTTC. Filled out from reference TRBV5-4 and TRBJ2-5, the complete variable domain reads ETGVTQSPTHLIKTRGQQVTLRCSSQSGHNTVSWYQQALGQGPQFIFQYYREEENGRGNFPPRFSGLQFPNYSSELNVNALELDDSALYLCASSLVGGPIATQYFGPGTRLLVL.

The chain recombines TRBV6-5 with TRBJ2-1; 7 bases line up with TRBD1. The V gene end was trimmed by 4 bases and the J gene end by 0 bases; junction bases not matched to a gene: 3. The germline gives CDR1 MNHEY, CDR2 SVGAGI. The CDR3 extends over 15 amino acids. The CDR3 nucleotides are TGTGCCAGCAGTTCGGGACAGTTCTCCTACAATGAGCAGTTCTTC. Protein sequence: CASSSGQFSYNEQFF.

The genes are TRBV5-4 and TRBJ2-3; 8 bases are a match to TRBD1. The V gene end was trimmed by 3 bases and the J gene end by 1 base; junction bases not matched to a gene: 1. CDR1 is SGHNT and CDR2 is YYREEE in the germline V gene (reference sequence). This CDR3 is built from 14 residues. The CDR3 DNA sequence: TGTGCCAGCAGCTGGGACAGGTGCACAGATACGCAGTATTTT. Its translation is CASSWDRCTDTQYF.